Presented here are 28 T cell receptor beta chains from one specimen sequenced in a study of shared clonotypes between healthy human individuals. Data came from immunoSEQ multiplex PCR; TCRdb stores just in-frame clones and leaves some out. The table records about 2.4 million clones, more than 85% of them present only once. Sequencing used naive CD4+ T cells from PBMCs. This sample's subset: CD45RA+ positively selected. These receptors were collected from a man between 18 and 35 years old in good health. Some clones in this sample may be carry-over from other donors' samples.

The V and J genes are TRBV12-5 and TRBJ2-2; 7 nucleotides line up with TRBD2. V dropped 5 bases and J dropped 1; count of bases not matched to a gene: 1. Germline V lookup: CDR1 LGHNT, CDR2 FRNRAP. The CDR3 covers 14 residues. CDR3 sequence (DNA): TGTGCTAGTGGTAGCGGGATGAACACCGGGGAGCTGTTTTTT. It encodes CASGSGMNTGELFF.

This sequence joins TRBV4-3 and TRBJ1-5, with a tentative D call TRBD1 (5 bases). The CDR3 runs to 15 residues. The V end lost 3 bases, the J end lost 7 bases, and 16 bases lay between the germline ends. Germline V gives CDR1 LGHNA, CDR2 YSLEER. The CDR3 reads CASSQSTVRRQPQHF. The CDR3, as DNA: TGCGCCAGCAGCCAGTCGACAGTTCGTCGCCAGCCCCAGCATTTT.

The V call is TRBV7-3, the J call TRBJ2-7; D is undetermined. CDR1 and CDR2 (germline): SGHTA, FQGTGA. V was clipped by 0 bases and J by 0 bases, with 6 bases between them. The CDR3 runs 14 residues. DNA for the CDR3: TGTGCCAGCAGCTTAACAAGGAGCTCCTACGAGCAGTACTTC. The encoded protein is CASSLTRSSYEQYF. Together with reference TRBV7-3 and TRBJ2-7, the CDR3 gives the full variable domain: GAGVSQTPSNKVTEKGKYVELRCDPISGHTALYWYRQSLGQGPEFLIYFQGTGAADDSGLPNDRFFAVRPEGSVSTLKIQRTERGDSAVYLCASSLTRSSYEQYFGPGTRLTVT.

The chain recombines TRBV7-2 with TRBJ2-4; tentatively, D is TRBD2 (6 bases). CDR3 length equals 14 residues. The V end lost 4 bases, the J end lost 11 bases, and 18 bases lay between the germline ends. In germline, CDR1 is SGHTA, CDR2 FQGNSA. This chain's CDR3 is CASSSHRDSGFQYF. CDR3 bases: TGTGCCAGCAGCTCACACCGGGACTCAGGATTTCAGTACTTC.

This clone appeared a single time. This chain joins TRBV7-3 and TRBJ2-1, with 11 bases lining up with TRBD2. The trim removed 5 bases at V and 6 bases at J, leaving 9 bases unmatched. This CDR3 contains 16 residues. Germline V gene sequence: CDR1 SGHTA, CDR2 FQGTGA. CDR3 DNA: TGTGCCAGCAGCCTCCTAGCGGGAGGAGGGGGCAATGAGCAGTTCTTC. Translation gives CASSLLAGGGGNEQFF.

The chain recombines TRBV30 with TRBJ2-7; a possible D gene is TRBD2 (6 bases). The germline V and J ends were trimmed by 0 bases and 3 bases, with 9 bases remaining between them. The CDR3 covers 13 residues. Germline V gives CDR1 GTSNPN, CDR2 SVGIG (reference sequence). The CDR3 region is CAWSVHGSYEQYF. CDR3 coding DNA: TGTGCCTGGAGTGTTCACGGGAGCTACGAGCAGTACTTC.

The rearrangement joins TRBV6-5 to TRBJ2-5, with TRBD2 matching over 14 bases. In germline, CDR1 is MNHEY, CDR2 SVGAGI. The CDR3 contains 16 residues. The V and J ends lost 4 bases and 4 bases, in that order; junction bases with no gene match: 5. In DNA, the CDR3 is TGTGCCAGCAGTTCGGGACTAGCGGGAGTGCGAGAGACCCAGTACTTC. This gives the protein CASSSGLAGVRETQYF.

A remark on this clone: The same CDR3 can be traced to other DNA sequences in this sample. The J gene is TRBJ2-7, the V gene TRBV7-3; no clear D gene. Germline V gives CDR1 SGHTA, CDR2 FQGTGA. There are 13 residues in the CDR3. V lost 0 bases, J lost 6 bases, and 9 bases lay in between. In DNA form, the CDR3 reads TGTGCCAGCAGCTTAACTTGGGCCGGCGAGCAGTACTTC. Translation gives CASSLTWAGEQYF.

Comments on this clone: This CDR3 is also generated by other DNA sequences in the sample. V and J are TRBV15 and TRBJ2-7; D gene unclear. The CDR3 sequence is 15 residues long. V was pared by 0 bases and J by 3 bases, with 12 bases between. Looked up from germline, CDR1 is LNHNV and CDR2 is YYDKDF (reference sequence). The CDR3 sequence is CATSRDRGLGYEQYF. The CDR3, as DNA: TGTGCCACCAGCAGAGATCGAGGTTTAGGCTACGAGCAGTACTTC. Complete variable domain (other parts from reference TRBV15 and TRBJ2-7): DAMVIQNPRYQVTQFGKPVTLSCSQTLNHNVMYWYQQKSSQAPKLLFHYYDKDFNNEADTPDNFQSRRPNTSFCFLDIRSPGLGDTAMYLCATSRDRGLGYEQYFGPGTRLTVT.

The chain combines TRBV18 with TRBJ2-7; 7 bases line up with TRBD1. From germline, CDR1 is KGHSH and CDR2 LQKENI. CDR3 length: 14 residues. V dropped 3 bases and J dropped 2; count of bases not matched to a gene: 4. CDR3 sequence reads: CASSPTTGTYEQYF. The CDR3 region has the DNA TGTGCCAGCTCACCTACGACAGGGACCTACGAGCAGTACTTC.

This clone was observed once. The chain recombines TRBV5-1 with TRBJ2-1; tentatively, D is TRBD2 (5 bases). CDR3 length: 16 amino acids. Trimming cost V 0 bases and J 7 bases, with 17 bases left between them. Germline V gene sequence: CDR1 SGHRS, CDR2 YFSETQ. CDR3 loop: CASSLVLVGLDNEQFF. The CDR3 DNA is TGCGCCAGCAGCTTGGTACTAGTTGGCCTAGATAATGAGCAGTTCTTC. Drawing the rest from reference TRBV5-1 and TRBJ2-1, the complete variable domain is KAGVTQTPRYLIKTRGQQVTLSCSPISGHRSVSWYQQTPGQGLQFLFEYFSETQRNKGNFPGRFSGRQFSNSRSEMNVSTLELGDSALYLCASSLVLVGLDNEQFFGPGTRLTVL.

This chain connects TRBV28 to TRBJ2-1, with D unclear. Germline-derived CDR1 and CDR2 are MDHEN and SYDVKM. Trimming stripped 5 bases from V and 13 bases from J, with 15 bases between. The CDR3 loop spans 12 amino acids. This chain's CDR3 is CASSPLHGTQFF. The CDR3 DNA reads as TGTGCCAGCAGTCCCCTCCACGGAACACAGTTCTTC.

Points on this clone: The sample contains more than one DNA sequence encoding this CDR3. The V gene is TRBV20-1, the J gene TRBJ2-7; weak D call: TRBD2 (5 bases). CDR1 DFQATT and CDR2 SNEGSKA come from the germline V gene (reference sequence). CDR3 length: 11 residues. V was shortened by 5 bases and J by 4 bases, with 9 bases between the two germline ends. The CDR3 bases are TGCAGTGCTCGAGGGTATTACGAGCAGTACTTC. Protein sequence: CSARGYYEQYF.

The rearrangement links TRBV29-1 to TRBJ1-2, with D perhaps matching TRBD1 (5 bases). V dropped 7 bases and J dropped 3 bases, with 9 bases sitting between them. CDR1 and CDR2 from the germline V gene are SQVTM and ANQGSEA. The CDR3 contains 11 residues. Written as DNA, the CDR3 is TGCAGCGGGGTGGGACACTATGGCTACACCTTC. Protein product: CSGVGHYGYTF.

This chain joins TRBV27 and TRBJ2-6, with TRBD1 matching over 10 bases. The CDR3 consists of 19 residues. V shed 0 bases and J 2 bases; nucleotides not matched to a gene: 7. Germline CDR1 and CDR2: MNHEY and SMNVEV (reference sequence). This chain's CDR3 is CASSLSPGQGNTGANVLTF. In nucleotides, the CDR3 is TGTGCCAGCAGTTTATCCCCGGGACAGGGGAATACTGGGGCCAACGTCCTGACTTTC.

This clone occurred once. This chain uses TRBV6-1 with TRBJ2-7; perhaps TRBD2 as D (7 bases). The CDR3 length is 15 residues. V dropped 4 bases and J dropped 3 bases, with 16 bases sitting between them. Germline CDR1 MNHNS, CDR2 SASEGT. CDR3 amino acids: CASSAQGGESYEQYF. CDR3 in DNA: TGTGCCAGCAGTGCTCAAGGGGGGGAAAGCTACGAGCAGTACTTC.

Details on this clone: The same CDR3 also results from other DNA sequences found in this sample. This chain links TRBV18 with TRBJ1-4; D gene unclear. V dropped 3 bases and J dropped 5 bases, with 7 bases sitting between them. CDR1 is KGHSH, CDR2 LQKENI, per germline. The length of the CDR3 is 13 residues. CDR3 sequence reads: CASSPGLNEKLFF. In DNA, the CDR3 is TGTGCCAGCTCACCTGGGCTGAATGAAAAACTGTTTTTT.

V is TRBV18 and J is TRBJ2-5; D is possibly TRBD1 (6 bases). V was clipped by 1 base and J by 3 bases, with 9 bases between them. The CDR3 consists of 14 residues. Germline V gene sequence: CDR1 KGHSH, CDR2 LQKENI. The CDR3 here is CASSPQGVEETQYF. CDR3 nucleotide sequence: TGTGCCAGCTCACCACAGGGGGTCGAAGAGACCCAGTACTTC.

About this clone: The same CDR3 can be traced to other DNA sequences in this sample. V is TRBV30 and J is TRBJ2-1; D gene uncertain. Germline lookup yields CDR1 GTSNPN and CDR2 SVGIG (reference sequence). The CDR3 length is 11 residues. V was trimmed by 3 bases and J by 4 bases, leaving 4 bases between them. In nucleotides, the CDR3 is TGTGCCTGGAGCGTATACAATGAGCAGTTCTTC. Its protein is CAWSVYNEQFF. The complete variable domain, with remaining parts taken from reference TRBV30 and TRBJ2-1, reads SQTIHQWPATLVQPVGSPLSLECTVEGTSNPNLYWYRQAAGRGLQLLFYSVGIGQISSEVPQNLSASRPQDRQFILSSKKLLLSDSGFYLCAWSVYNEQFFGPGTRLTVL.

V and J are TRBV4-1 and TRBJ2-3; 10 bases match TRBD2. CDR3 length: 17 residues. Germline V CDR1 and CDR2: MGHRA, YSYEKL. J gave up 5 bases and V 4 bases, and 12 bases lay outside the gene matches. The CDR3 reads CASSLSAGGPSGDTQYF. The CDR3 DNA is TGCGCCAGCAGCCTATCAGCGGGAGGGCCGAGTGGAGATACGCAGTATTTT.

This clone was counted once. This CDR3 is CASSLGVLEVSPLHF. CDR3 nucleotides: TGTGCCAGCAGCTTGGGGGTGCTCGAAGTCTCACCCCTCCACTTT. The gene calls are TRBV7-8 and TRBJ1-6, with a tentative D call TRBD1 (5 bases). Germline CDR1 and CDR2: SGHVS and FQNEAQ. Deletions cut 3 bases from V and 10 bases from J, with 16 bases between. The length of the CDR3 is 15 residues.

The chain is built from TRBV19 and TRBJ1-4, with 9 bases matching TRBD1. Germline V gene sequence: CDR1 LNHDA, CDR2 SQIVND (reference sequence). Trimming cost V 6 bases and J 7 bases; bases outside gene matches: 6. The CDR3 totals 14 residues. The CDR3 sequence: CASRSGTGSEKLFF. CDR3 in DNA: TGTGCCAGTAGGAGCGGGACAGGGAGTGAAAAACTGTTTTTT.

The chain recombines TRBV19 with TRBJ2-5, with D perhaps TRBD2 (6 bases). Trimming cost V 6 bases and J 5 bases, with 16 bases left between them. The CDR3 has 14 amino acids. CDR1 LNHDA and CDR2 SQIVND come from the germline V gene (reference sequence). DNA for the CDR3: TGTGCCAGTAGGCCCCCTGGGGGGAGTGAGACCCAGTACTTC. It encodes CASRPPGGSETQYF.

The rearrangement joins TRBV2 to TRBJ2-1; D might be TRBD1 or TRBD2, each matching 6 bases. Germline V gives CDR1 SNHLY, CDR2 FYNNEI. Trimming shortened V by 4 bases and J by 13 bases, and 20 bases separated the two germline ends. CDR3 length: 14 residues. CDR3 sequence: CASSAQRVAGHQFF. The CDR3 coding sequence is TGTGCCAGCAGTGCCCAGCGGGTGGCGGGACACCAGTTCTTC.

The rearrangement joins TRBV5-1 to TRBJ2-1; possibly TRBD2 for D (6 bases). The V end was cut by 6 bases, the J end by 7 bases, with 17 bases between. The CDR3 is made up of 14 amino acids. CDR1 SGHRS and CDR2 YFSETQ come from the germline V gene. DNA for the CDR3: TGCGCCAGCACCGGGGCGGTAAGCGGGAATGAGCAGTTCTTC. Its translation: CASTGAVSGNEQFF.

The J gene is TRBJ2-1, the V gene TRBV13, with 7 bases matching TRBD1. The CDR3 covers 16 residues. V was clipped by 3 bases and J by 6 bases; unmatched bases: 11. Germline CDR1 and CDR2: PRHDT and FYEKMQ (reference sequence). CDR3 region: CASSFLPGQLSNEQFF. DNA of the CDR3: TGTGCCAGCAGCTTTCTCCCGGGACAGCTATCCAATGAGCAGTTCTTC.

In nucleotides, the CDR3 is TGTGCCAGCAGCCCCCGACGACTAGCGGGAAGCACAGATACGCAGTATTTT. Translated: CASSPRRLAGSTDTQYF. This sequence joins TRBV7-8 and TRBJ2-3; the match to TRBD2 covers 11 bases. The CDR3 is 17 residues long. V lost 5 bases, J lost 0 bases, and 7 bases stayed unmatched. Germline V lookup: CDR1 SGHVS, CDR2 FQNEAQ.

The chain has TRBV9 and TRBJ1-4; the match to TRBD1 covers 8 bases. From germline, CDR1 is SGDLS and CDR2 YYNGEE. The CDR3 runs 13 residues. Trimming at V came to 3 bases and at J to 11 bases, leaving 6 bases not matched to a gene. CDR3 residues: CASSGEDREKLFF. In DNA form, the CDR3 reads TGTGCCAGCAGCGGAGAGGACAGGGAGAAACTGTTTTTT.